Given below is one T cell receptor (beta chain) in context. This record belongs to a study of cytomegalovirus exposure and HLA in healthy donors. The PCR made use of 60 Vbeta and 13 Jbeta primers. Clones were read by immunoSEQ multiplex PCR, and TCRdb kept only the in-frame ones, dropping some. The repertoire holds about 160,000 clones, with 75% to 90% as singletons. This CDR3 is built from 17 residues. V was clipped by 3 bases and J by 3 bases, with 17 bases between them. Germline CDR1 is LNHNV and CDR2 is YYDKDF (reference sequence). The receptor comes from a woman between 45 and 60 years old in good health and CMV-seropositive. The material sequenced was PBMCs. The chain has TRBV15 and TRBJ2-2; D is possibly TRBD2 (6 bases). The CDR3 nucleotides read TGTGCCACCAGCAGCACCCTTGGGAGGAAGTACACCGGGGAGCTGTTTTTT. It specifies CATSSTLGRKYTGELFF.